Listed below are T cell receptor beta chains from one sample, sequenced in a study of blood T cell repertoires in COVID-19. The data were produced by immunoSEQ multiplex PCR, yet TCRdb's version contains in-frame clones alone and is incomplete. The sample carries roughly 120,000 clones, roughly 80% recorded once. What was sequenced was peripheral blood. The source of these receptors is a woman in her sixties with acute or convalescent COVID-19. Each CDR3 is given with its conserved first and last residue. Fields, in order: CDR3 DNA, CDR3 protein, clone size, J gene, D gene, V gene. D genes are given only for firm matches. Rows may omit the clone size; those that give it use once, few, many or a size class.

cdr3_nt: TGTGCCAGCTCAAAAGAGGGGAACACTGAAGCTTTCTTT
cdr3_aa: CASSKEGNTEAFF
clone_size: -
j_call: TRBJ1-1
d_call: -
v_call: TRBV18

cdr3_nt: TGTGCCAGCAGCCCAGGCAGCCGGGGGGCTTGGGGTGAAGCTTTCTTT
cdr3_aa: CASSPGSRGAWGEAFF
clone_size: -
j_call: TRBJ1-1
d_call: -
v_call: TRBV28

cdr3_nt: TGCGCCAGCAGCTATGTGGGCCTAGGGGGAGAGACCCAGTACTTC
cdr3_aa: CASSYVGLGGETQYF
clone_size: -
j_call: TRBJ2-5
d_call: -
v_call: TRBV5-1

cdr3_nt: TGTGCCAGCTCGCCTCGACAGTTCCCCGGGTGGGGACTGTTTTTT
cdr3_aa: CASSPRQFPGWGLFF
clone_size: -
j_call: TRBJ1-4
d_call: -
v_call: TRBV18

cdr3_nt: TGTGCCAGCACCCATAGGAGCGGTTACAATGAGCAGTTCTTC
cdr3_aa: CASTHRSGYNEQFF
clone_size: -
j_call: TRBJ2-1
d_call: -
v_call: TRBV7-9

cdr3_nt: TGTGCCAGCAGCCAAGAAGTGAGTGGCTACACCTTC
cdr3_aa: CASSQEVSGYTF
clone_size: -
j_call: TRBJ1-2
d_call: -
v_call: TRBV3-1/TRBV3-2

cdr3_nt: TGTGCCAGCCGTACGGGGGGTTTGATAGGAGAGACCCAGTACTTC
cdr3_aa: CASRTGGLIGETQYF
clone_size: -
j_call: TRBJ2-5
d_call: TRBD2
v_call: TRBV27

cdr3_nt: TGTGCCAGCAGACTAGCGAGCAATGAGCAGTTCTTC
cdr3_aa: CASRLASNEQFF
clone_size: -
j_call: TRBJ2-1
d_call: TRBD2
v_call: TRBV3-1/TRBV3-2

cdr3_nt: TGTGCCAGCAGCTTAGGTAGGGGACTAGGCTACAATGAGCAGTTCTTC
cdr3_aa: CASSLGRGLGYNEQFF
clone_size: -
j_call: TRBJ2-1
d_call: TRBD2
v_call: TRBV13

cdr3_nt: TGTGCCTGGAGACGGGCGGGGAACACTGAAGCTTTCTTT
cdr3_aa: CAWRRAGNTEAFF
clone_size: -
j_call: TRBJ1-1
d_call: -
v_call: TRBV30

cdr3_nt: TGTGCCAGCTCCCCGTCTCGGGACTACAATCAGCCCCAGCATTTT
cdr3_aa: CASSPSRDYNQPQHF
clone_size: -
j_call: TRBJ1-5
d_call: -
v_call: TRBV18

cdr3_nt: TGTGCCAGCAGCTTAGATCGTCCCAGTACGAATGAGCAGTTCTTC
cdr3_aa: CASSLDRPSTNEQFF
clone_size: -
j_call: TRBJ2-1
d_call: -
v_call: TRBV7-2

cdr3_nt: TGTGCCAGCAGCTTAGCAGATACGCAGTATTTT
cdr3_aa: CASSLADTQYF
clone_size: -
j_call: TRBJ2-3
d_call: -
v_call: TRBV14

cdr3_nt: TGTGCCAGCAGTGAACAGGGGTGGGATGAGCAGTTCTTC
cdr3_aa: CASSEQGWDEQFF
clone_size: once
j_call: TRBJ2-1
d_call: -
v_call: TRBV6-1

cdr3_nt: TGTGCCAGCAGCTGGGGACAGATCAACACCGGGGAGCTGTTTTTT
cdr3_aa: CASSWGQINTGELFF
clone_size: -
j_call: TRBJ2-2
d_call: TRBD1
v_call: TRBV5-5

cdr3_nt: TGTGCCAGCTCAGCAGACAGGGTGAACACTGAAGCTTTCTTT
cdr3_aa: CASSADRVNTEAFF
clone_size: -
j_call: TRBJ1-1
d_call: TRBD1
v_call: TRBV18

cdr3_nt: TGCAGCGTTGACGGGCCAGCGGGGGGTCAGGGTGGTGAGCAGTTCTTC
cdr3_aa: CSVDGPAGGQGGEQFF
clone_size: -
j_call: TRBJ2-1
d_call: TRBD2
v_call: TRBV29-1

cdr3_nt: TGTGCCAGCGGCTTCATGAACACTGAAGCTTTCTTT
cdr3_aa: CASGFMNTEAFF
clone_size: -
j_call: TRBJ1-1
d_call: -
v_call: TRBV6-5

cdr3_nt: TGTGCCAGCTCACCACCGAGTCGCCGGGGGGCCTATGGCTACACCTTC
cdr3_aa: CASSPPSRRGAYGYTF
clone_size: -
j_call: TRBJ1-2
d_call: -
v_call: TRBV18

cdr3_nt: TGCGCCAGCAGCTTGGCAGGGGGCGCTTCGACCAATGAGCAGTTCTTC
cdr3_aa: CASSLAGGASTNEQFF
clone_size: -
j_call: TRBJ2-1
d_call: TRBD1
v_call: TRBV5-1

cdr3_nt: TGTGCCAGTAGTCTACAGGGAGCGTCCACTTCCTACGAGCAGTACTTC
cdr3_aa: CASSLQGASTSYEQYF
clone_size: -
j_call: TRBJ2-7
d_call: -
v_call: TRBV19

cdr3_nt: TGTGCCACCGGTAGCGGGAGTCGTACCGGGGAGCTGTTTTTT
cdr3_aa: CATGSGSRTGELFF
clone_size: -
j_call: TRBJ2-2
d_call: TRBD2
v_call: TRBV9

cdr3_nt: TGTGCCAGCCCGAGGTGGCCCTCTGGAAACACCATATATTTT
cdr3_aa: CASPRWPSGNTIYF
clone_size: few
j_call: TRBJ1-3
d_call: -
v_call: TRBV5-8

cdr3_nt: TGTGCCACCAGTAAAGGACTAGCGGGACTCTACGAGCAGTACTTC
cdr3_aa: CATSKGLAGLYEQYF
clone_size: -
j_call: TRBJ2-7
d_call: TRBD2
v_call: TRBV24-1

cdr3_nt: TGTGCCAGCAGCCCTCGGTCTGGGCCCCAGCATTTT
cdr3_aa: CASSPRSGPQHF
clone_size: -
j_call: TRBJ1-5
d_call: -
v_call: TRBV3-1/TRBV3-2

cdr3_nt: TGTGCCAGCAGCCGGGACAGCAGCTCCTACAATGAGCAGTTCTTC
cdr3_aa: CASSRDSSSYNEQFF
clone_size: few
j_call: TRBJ2-1
d_call: TRBD1
v_call: TRBV14

cdr3_nt: TGTGCCATCAGTGAGAACCTTGGGACAGTGGGCCAAGAGACCCAGTACTTC
cdr3_aa: CAISENLGTVGQETQYF
clone_size: -
j_call: TRBJ2-5
d_call: TRBD1
v_call: TRBV10-3

cdr3_nt: TGCGCCAGCAGTCCCCTCTGGGCGTACCAAGAGACCCAGTACTTC
cdr3_aa: CASSPLWAYQETQYF
clone_size: -
j_call: TRBJ2-5
d_call: -
v_call: TRBV23-1

cdr3_nt: TGTGCCTGGAGTCCCGTCCCGGGACTAGCGGGAACCACAGATACGCAGTATTTT
cdr3_aa: CAWSPVPGLAGTTDTQYF
clone_size: -
j_call: TRBJ2-3
d_call: TRBD2
v_call: TRBV30

cdr3_nt: TGTGCCAGCGGGCTCCTCTCCAATGAGCAGTTCTTC
cdr3_aa: CASGLLSNEQFF
clone_size: -
j_call: TRBJ2-1
d_call: -
v_call: TRBV6-6

cdr3_nt: TGTGCCAGCTCACCAAGCGGCATGAACACTGAAGCTTTCTTT
cdr3_aa: CASSPSGMNTEAFF
clone_size: -
j_call: TRBJ1-1
d_call: -
v_call: TRBV18

cdr3_nt: TGTGCCAGCAGCTCCAAAAGGCTAGCGGGACCTGGGGCCAACGTCCTGACTTTC
cdr3_aa: CASSSKRLAGPGANVLTF
clone_size: -
j_call: TRBJ2-6
d_call: TRBD2
v_call: TRBV14

cdr3_nt: TGTGCGGGGGGTAGCGGGAGGGGAGAGACCCAGTACTTC
cdr3_aa: CAGGSGRGETQYF
clone_size: -
j_call: TRBJ2-5
d_call: TRBD2
v_call: TRBV30